The next 9 T cell receptor beta chains were all read from a single sample in a study of graft-versus-host responses after intestinal transplantation. No antigen has been identified for these receptors. Libraries were prepared by immunoSEQ multiplex PCR; TCRdb keeps only in-frame clonotypes and omits some of them. The top ten hold around 0.95% of the sample, which has 100,000 or so clones, about 88% seen once. The sample consisted of unstimulated CD4+ T cells sorted from spleen or lymph node cells, taken before transplant. The receptors were gathered from a human donor who was the organ donor for an intestinal transplant.

The chain is built from TRBV18 and TRBJ1-2, with 9 nucleotides matching TRBD1. In germline, CDR1 is KGHSH, CDR2 LQKENI. V dropped 6 bases and J dropped 1; count of bases not matched to a gene: 6. The CDR3 has 15 amino acids. This CDR3 is CASSHGQGRNYGYTF. The DNA for the CDR3 is TGTGCCAGCTCCCATGGACAGGGGCGTAACTATGGCTACACCTTC. Complete variable domain (other parts from reference TRBV18 and TRBJ1-2): NAGVMQNPRHLVRRRGQEARLRCSPMKGHSHVYWYRQLPEEGLKFMVYLQKENIIDESGMPKERFSAEFPKEGPSILRIQQVVRGDSAAYFCASSHGQGRNYGYTFGSGTRLTVV.

V gene TRBV28 combines with J gene TRBJ1-4; D perhaps matches TRBD1 (6 bases). The V and J ends lost 10 bases and 13 bases respectively, with 13 bases between them. CDR1 is MDHEN, CDR2 SYDVKM, per germline. The CDR3 has 10 residues. This CDR3 is CATRRTVLFF. The CDR3 DNA is TGTGCCACCCGCCGGACAGTACTGTTTTTT. The whole variable domain, filled in from reference TRBV28 and TRBJ1-4, reads DVKVTQSSRYLVKRTGEKVFLECVQDMDHENMFWYRQDPGLGLRLIYFSYDVKMKEKGDIPEGYSVSREKKERFSLILESASTNQTSMYLCATRRTVLFFGSGTQLSVL.

This chain joins TRBV5-1 and TRBJ2-7, with 9 bases identical to TRBD1. The CDR3 sequence is 14 residues long. The junction had 9 bases not matched to a gene; V was cut back by 3 bases and J by 8 bases. Germline V gene data show CDR1 as SGHRS and CDR2 as YFSETQ. The CDR3 coding sequence is TGCGCCAGCAGCTCTAGCCCGGGACAGGGAAAGCAGTACTTC. This sequence encodes CASSSSPGQGKQYF.

This clone has just one count. V usage is TRBV6-1 and J usage is TRBJ2-1; D is uncertain. There are 15 residues in the CDR3. Germline-derived CDR1 and CDR2 are MNHNS and SASEGT. V was clipped by 8 bases and J by 3 bases, with 17 bases between them. The CDR3 sequence: CASVLGSTLYNEQFF. Here the CDR3 DNA reads TGTGCCAGCGTACTGGGGTCCACACTCTACAATGAGCAGTTCTTC.

This clone was observed once. The rearrangement joins TRBV5-1 to TRBJ1-5; D gene ambiguous. Germline V gene sequence: CDR1 SGHRS, CDR2 YFSETQ. The V and J ends lost 0 bases and 2 bases respectively, with 6 bases between them. The CDR3 loop spans 14 amino acids. In DNA form, the CDR3 reads TGCGCCAGCAGCTTGGAGGCAGGCAATCAGCCCCAGCATTTT. Its protein is CASSLEAGNQPQHF.

The chain has TRBV6-5 and TRBJ1-1; no reliable D call. Germline CDR1 is MNHEY and CDR2 is SVGAGI. The CDR3 is 11 amino acids. Trimming removed 2 bases from V and 8 bases from J, with 6 bases in between. CDR3 loop: CASSYEREAFF. CDR3 nucleotides: TGTGCCAGCAGTTACGAACGGGAAGCTTTCTTT.

The chain recombines TRBV4-2 with TRBJ1-4; D might be TRBD1 (6 bases). CDR1 is LGHNA and CDR2 is YNFKEQ in the germline V gene. V was trimmed by 5 bases and J by 7 bases, leaving 14 bases between them. This CDR3 contains 14 residues. Here the CDR3 DNA reads TGTGCCAGCAGCGCTCCAGGGACATCTGAAAAACTGTTTTTT. It specifies CASSAPGTSEKLFF.

This clone was seen a single time. The J gene is TRBJ2-5, the V gene TRBV5-1; D is undetermined. The CDR3 has 12 amino acids. The germline V gene has CDR1 SGHRS and CDR2 YFSETQ. The V and J ends lost 0 bases and 5 bases respectively, with 5 bases between them. CDR3 protein: CASSLGPETQYF. The CDR3 DNA reads TGCGCCAGCAGCTTGGGTCCCGAGACCCAGTACTTC.

The gene calls are TRBV19 and TRBJ1-5; D gene uncertain. Per the germline V gene, CDR1 is LNHDA and CDR2 is SQIVND (reference sequence). CDR3 length: 14 residues. Trimming pared 0 bases from V and 7 bases from J, leaving 10 bases between. The chain's CDR3 is CASSIDPTGQPQHF. In DNA form, the CDR3 reads TGTGCCAGTAGTATAGATCCCACGGGCCAGCCCCAGCATTTT.